These 29 T cell receptor beta chains were sequenced from one sample in a study of T cells in Graves' hyperthyroidism and ophthalmopathy. The TCR beta CDR3 regions underwent amplification using RNA transcripts as the source. Carried out on the TCR CDR3, a first-round RT-PCR used the HTBI primer set. Using its own MiXCR run on the multiplex PCR reads, TCRdb lists one record per CDR3 protein. The sample has around 600,000 distinct CDR3 sequences, 45% seen once. Source material: peripheral blood or thyroid tissue (not recorded which). These receptor sequences come from an adult man with Graves' disease, either hyperthyroidism or ophthalmopathy (not recorded which).

This clonotype was counted once. The V gene is TRBV7-8, the J gene TRBJ1-1; TRBD1 matches at 11 bases. Germline V lookup: CDR1 SGHVS, CDR2 FQNEAQ. The V gene end was trimmed by 6 bases and the J gene end by 5 bases; junction bases not matched to a gene: 5. The CDR3 sequence is 14 residues long. The CDR3 nucleotides are TGTGCCAGCAGTAGGACAGGGGGCGCAACTGAAGCTTTCTTT. It is translated as CASSRTGGATEAFF. The full variable domain, in which reference TRBV7-8 and TRBJ1-1 provide the parts outside the CDR3, is GAGVSQSPRYKVAKRGQDVALRCDPISGHVSLFWYQQALGQGPEFLTYFQNEAQLDKSGLPSDRFFAERPEGSVSTLKIQRTQQEDSAVYLCASSRTGGATEAFFGQGTRLTVV.

V usage is TRBV29-1 and J usage is TRBJ1-1; TRBD1 is a possible D gene (5 bases). V was trimmed by 7 bases and J by 4 bases, leaving 13 bases between them. The CDR3 consists of 12 residues. Germline V gene lookup returns CDR1 SQVTM and CDR2 ANQGSEA. CDR3 sequence (DNA): TGCAGCGGTATCCTGGGGCCCACTGAAGCTTTCTTT. Amino acids: CSGILGPTEAFF.

The chain employs TRBV10-3 and TRBJ1-2; 11 bases line up with TRBD1. Trimming removed 5 bases from V and 0 bases from J; junction bases left unmatched: 5. Germline V CDR1 and CDR2: ENHRY, SYGVKD. This CDR3 comprises 16 residues. The chain's CDR3 is CAISSGTGGPNYGYTF. CDR3 coding DNA: TGTGCCATCAGTTCCGGGACAGGGGGACCTAACTATGGCTACACCTTC.

At least ten counts were recorded for this clonotype. The chain uses TRBV7-2 and TRBJ1-3, with a tentative D call TRBD1 (6 bases). V was clipped by 7 bases and J by 9 bases, with 16 bases between them. CDR1 and CDR2 from the germline V gene are SGHTA and FQGNSA. This CDR3 has 13 residues. The CDR3 here is CASNRQGGGTIYF. As DNA, the CDR3 is TGTGCCAGCAACCGGCAAGGGGGTGGCACCATATATTTT.

The chain employs TRBV29-1 and TRBJ1-1, with 7 bases aligning to TRBD1. Trimming at V came to 6 bases and at J to 8 bases, leaving 0 bases not matched to a gene. Germline CDR1 is SQVTM and CDR2 is ANQGSEA. This CDR3 is 9 amino acids long. The CDR3 DNA reads TGCAGCGTGACAGGGGAAGCTTTCTTT. It specifies CSVTGEAFF.

The chain joins TRBV7-2 to TRBJ1-1; D gene ambiguous. Trimming shortened V by 5 bases and J by 3 bases, and 19 bases separated the two germline ends. Germline V gene data show CDR1 as SGHTA and CDR2 as FQGNSA. The CDR3 has 16 residues. DNA of the CDR3: TGTGCCAGCAGCCCACATCTTGTCTTCTTGGACACTGAAGCTTTCTTT. The encoded protein is CASSPHLVFLDTEAFF.

On this clonotype itself: A much larger clone is a single base away; this may be a read error. The missing conserved phenylalanine or tryptophan at the end of this CDR3 makes a read error likely. The chain recombines TRBV11-2 with TRBJ1-1, with D perhaps matching TRBD1 (6 bases). The CDR3 is made up of 15 amino acids. Trimming took 2 bases from V and 1 from J, leaving 11 bases between them. Germline assignment: CDR1 SGHAT and CDR2 FQNNGV. The CDR3 nucleotides are TGTGCCAGCAGCTTAACAGGGAAAAAGAACACTGAAGCTTTCCTT. Encoded protein: CASSLTGKKNTEAFL.

The chain combines TRBV6-5 with TRBJ2-7; no clear D gene. V was trimmed by 8 bases and J by 3 bases, leaving 14 bases between them. CDR1 and CDR2 (germline): MNHEY, SVGAGI. This CDR3 has 13 amino acids. In DNA form, the CDR3 reads TGTGCCAGCGCAGCCGCTCTCAACTACGAGCAGTACTTC. This gives the protein CASAAALNYEQYF.

The rearrangement links TRBV7-9 to TRBJ1-1, with unresolved D. From germline, CDR1 is SEHNR and CDR2 FQNEAQ (reference sequence). V lost 5 bases and J 1 base, leaving 17 bases between the germline ends. The CDR3 covers 16 residues. The CDR3 coding sequence is TGTGCCAGCAGCCCAATGTCGGGGATGAAGAACACTGAAGCTTTCTTT. Its protein product is CASSPMSGMKNTEAFF.

This clonotype has a handful of counts. The gene calls are TRBV7-9 and TRBJ2-2; D possibly corresponds to TRBD2 (5 bases). Per the germline V gene, CDR1 is SEHNR and CDR2 is FQNEAQ (reference sequence). The length of the CDR3 is 17 residues. V was cut by 5 bases and J by 4 bases, with 20 bases left in between. CDR3 in DNA: TGTGCCAGCAGCCGCGGTAATAGCGCCATGGGCACCGGGGAGCTGTTTTTT. This encodes CASSRGNSAMGTGELFF. Supplemented by reference TRBV7-9 and TRBJ2-2, the full variable domain reads DTGVSQNPRHKITKRGQNVTFRCDPISEHNRLYWYRQTLGQGPEFLTYFQNEAQLEKSRLLSDRFSAERPKGSFSTLEIQRTEQGDSAMYLCASSRGNSAMGTGELFFGEGSRLTVL.

The V call is TRBV3-1, the J call TRBJ2-7; 13 bases line up with TRBD2. Germline-derived CDR1 and CDR2 are LGHDT and YNNKEL (reference sequence). Trimming took 2 bases from V and 6 from J; bases not matched to a gene: 4. CDR3 length: 15 amino acids. The CDR3, as DNA: TGTGCCAGCAGCCAAAGGACTAGCGGGAGTGGCGAGCAGTACTTC. As protein: CASSQRTSGSGEQYF.

This clonotype was seen a few times. The chain links TRBV20-1 to TRBJ1-1; D possibly corresponds to TRBD1 (6 bases). This CDR3 contains 14 residues. Germline V gene data show CDR1 as DFQATT and CDR2 as SNEGSKA (reference sequence). Trimming took 1 base from V and 3 from J, leaving 12 bases between them. CDR3 loop: CSARGTGIHTEAFF. CDR3 sequence (DNA): TGCAGTGCTAGAGGTACAGGGATCCACACTGAAGCTTTCTTT.

This clonotype was found many times. At one boundary the junction diverges from the germline segment, which might be a read error. DNA for the CDR3: TGCAGCGTTGTGATAGGTGGGACCGTTCCTGCCTTC. Translated: CSVVIGGTVPAF. V is TRBV29-1 and J is TRBJ1-2, with D tentatively TRBD1 (5 bases). The CDR3 sequence is 12 residues long. The germline CDR1 and CDR2 sequences are SQVTM and ANQGSEA.

This clonotype was seen a handful of times. The V gene is TRBV12-3 or TRBV12-4, the J gene TRBJ1-2, with D tentatively TRBD1 (6 bases). The CDR3 is 12 residues long. The ends were cut back, 3 bases at V and 8 bases at J, with 10 bases in the middle. This CDR3 is CASSFGGLGYTF. In DNA form, the CDR3 reads TGTGCCAGCAGTTTCGGGGGGCTCGGCTACACCTTC.

The CDR3, as DNA: TGTGCCAGCAGCTTAGATAGGCGTGGCAGGAGCGGGGAGCTGTTTTTT. It yields the protein CASSLDRRGRSGELFF. The J gene is TRBJ2-2, the V gene TRBV7-6; D remains ambiguous. The CDR3 has 16 amino acids. Trimming took off 1 base at V and 7 bases at J, with 16 bases between the two ends. CDR1 is SGHVS, CDR2 FNYEAQ, per germline.

This clonotype was seen only a few times. The CDR3, as DNA: TGTGCCAGCAGCTTGAGTAGGGGGCGCGGCACCGGGGAGCTGTTTTTT. Translating it yields CASSLSRGRGTGELFF. The chain has TRBV5-6 and TRBJ2-2; 7 nucleotides agree with TRBD1. The V gene's germline CDR1 is SGHDT and CDR2 YYEEEE. The CDR3 runs to 16 residues. Trimming at V came to 1 base and at J to 4 bases, leaving 7 bases not matched to a gene.

Points on this clonotype: A much larger clone is a single base away; this may be a read error. The rearrangement links TRBV10-1 to TRBJ2-5; 8 bases are a match to TRBD2. The germline gives CDR1 WNHNN, CDR2 SYGVQD (reference sequence). The CDR3 totals 15 residues. The CDR3 DNA is TGCGCCAGCAGTGAAGCGAACCTCGGGAGGGAGAGCCAGTACTTC. Encoded protein: CASSEANLGRESQYF.

The chain employs TRBV24-1 and TRBJ2-5, with TRBD2 identical over 12 bases. V was pared by 3 bases and J by 5 bases, with 12 bases of the junction left unmatched. CDR3 length equals 18 residues. Germline V CDR1 and CDR2: KGHDR, SFDVKD. Here the CDR3 reads CATSDATSGGSSRETQYF. The CDR3, as DNA: TGTGCCACCAGTGATGCGACTAGCGGGGGAAGTTCTCGGGAGACCCAGTACTTC.

This clonotype was detected many times. The rearrangement links TRBV15 to TRBJ1-5, with D perhaps TRBD1 (6 bases). The CDR3 has 16 amino acids. The V end lost 5 bases, the J end lost 5 bases, and 19 bases lay between the germline ends. CDR1 is LNHNV and CDR2 is YYDKDF in the germline V gene (reference sequence). The CDR3 loop reads CATSPTSGGAYQPQHF. The CDR3 DNA reads as TGTGCCACCAGCCCAACCTCGGGGGGGGCGTATCAGCCCCAGCATTTT.

The table lists this clonotype with a few counts. This chain uses TRBV12-3 or TRBV12-4 with TRBJ1-5; a weak D match, TRBD1 (5 bases). Trimming pared 5 bases from V and 2 bases from J, leaving 16 bases between. CDR3 length: 16 amino acids. For the CDR3, the DNA is TGTGCCAGCAGTCCTCGTGGGGGTTATGGCAATCAGCCCCAGCATTTT. Amino acid sequence: CASSPRGGYGNQPQHF.

The V and J genes are TRBV6-1 and TRBJ1-1, with a weak D call TRBD1 (6 bases). CDR3 length: 15 residues. Germline CDR1 and CDR2: MNHNS and SASEGT. V was cut by 7 bases and J by 0 bases, with 15 bases left in between. The CDR3 loop reads CASTMTGLMNTEAFF. In DNA, the CDR3 is TGTGCCAGCACCATGACAGGTCTCATGAACACTGAAGCTTTCTTT.

This chain uses TRBV7-9 with TRBJ2-6; no clear D. There are 15 residues in the CDR3. Germline V gene data show CDR1 as SEHNR and CDR2 as FQNEAQ (reference sequence). The V and J ends lost 2 bases and 3 bases respectively, with 8 bases between them. In nucleotides, the CDR3 is TGTGCCAGCAGCTTAACGCCGGGTGGGGCCAACGTCCTGACTTTC. Protein sequence: CASSLTPGGANVLTF.

This clonotype was found a few times. The chain links TRBV29-1 to TRBJ1-2, with a possible D match to TRBD1 (5 bases). CDR3 length: 11 residues. Trimming removed 8 bases at V and 7 bases at J, with 14 bases between. Germline lookup yields CDR1 SQVTM and CDR2 ANQGSEA. CDR3 amino acids: CSSRQYSGYTF. CDR3 coding DNA: TGCAGCTCGAGACAGTACTCTGGCTACACCTTC.

This clonotype was recorded many times. V usage is TRBV20-1 and J usage is TRBJ2-7; D possibly uses TRBD1 or TRBD2 (5 bases each). CDR1 is DFQATT and CDR2 is SNEGSKA in the germline V gene (reference sequence). CDR3 length: 13 amino acids. The V and J ends lost 5 bases and 2 bases respectively, with 13 bases between them. The CDR3 nucleotides read TGCAGTGCTCGACCGGGACGCACCTACGAGCAGTACTTC. Encoded protein: CSARPGRTYEQYF.

This clonotype was found many times. J is TRBJ2-5 and V is TRBV7-9; D call uncertain. The CDR3 extends over 14 amino acids. Trimming removed 5 bases from V and 1 base from J, with 11 bases in between. The germline V gene has CDR1 SEHNR and CDR2 FQNEAQ (reference sequence). The CDR3 is CASSPTFPQETQYF. The CDR3 DNA reads TGTGCCAGCAGCCCCACCTTTCCCCAAGAGACCCAGTACTTC. The entire variable domain, with the rest obtained from reference TRBV7-9 and TRBJ2-5, is as follows: DTGVSQNPRHKITKRGQNVTFRCDPISEHNRLYWYRQTLGQGPEFLTYFQNEAQLEKSRLLSDRFSAERPKGSFSTLEIQRTEQGDSAMYLCASSPTFPQETQYFGPGTRLLVL.

On this clonotype: One junction end disagrees with the germline gene, perhaps due to a read error. The rearrangement joins TRBV7-2 to TRBJ1-2, with D possibly TRBD1 on 6 matching bases. The CDR3 covers 14 residues. Germline V gene sequence: CDR1 SGHTA, CDR2 FQGNSA. The CDR3 region has the DNA TGCGCCAGCAGCCACGGGACAACTAACTATGGCTACACCTTC. Translated: CASSHGTTNYGYTF.

This clonotype was seen a few times. This chain links TRBV19 with TRBJ1-5; the D gene is possibly TRBD1 (6 bases). The CDR3 sequence is 14 residues long. The germline V and J ends were trimmed by 4 bases and 3 bases, with 10 bases remaining between them. The germline V gene has CDR1 LNHDA and CDR2 SQIVND (reference sequence). The CDR3 bases are TGTGCCAGTAGTAGCGGGACATACAATCAGCCCCAGCATTTT. It codes for CASSSGTYNQPQHF.

This chain joins TRBV29-1 and TRBJ2-7; 11 bases map to TRBD2. CDR3 length: 13 residues. CDR1 and CDR2 from the germline V gene are SQVTM and ANQGSEA. V shed 7 bases, J shed 3 bases, and the junction held 5 bases outside the gene matches. As DNA, the CDR3 is TGCAGCGCCCGACTAGCGGGACACTACGAGCAGTACTTC. Amino acids: CSARLAGHYEQYF.

The rearrangement links TRBV5-1 to TRBJ1-6; D is possibly TRBD1 (5 bases). This CDR3 is 18 amino acids long. Germline V lookup: CDR1 SGHRS, CDR2 YFSETQ. With 4 bases removed from V and 0 bases from J, the gap between germline ends came to 17 bases. The CDR3 DNA follows: TGCGCCAGCAGCAACCGACAGCCCTCAAGCTCCTATAATTCACCCCTCCACTTT. This encodes CASSNRQPSSSYNSPLHF.